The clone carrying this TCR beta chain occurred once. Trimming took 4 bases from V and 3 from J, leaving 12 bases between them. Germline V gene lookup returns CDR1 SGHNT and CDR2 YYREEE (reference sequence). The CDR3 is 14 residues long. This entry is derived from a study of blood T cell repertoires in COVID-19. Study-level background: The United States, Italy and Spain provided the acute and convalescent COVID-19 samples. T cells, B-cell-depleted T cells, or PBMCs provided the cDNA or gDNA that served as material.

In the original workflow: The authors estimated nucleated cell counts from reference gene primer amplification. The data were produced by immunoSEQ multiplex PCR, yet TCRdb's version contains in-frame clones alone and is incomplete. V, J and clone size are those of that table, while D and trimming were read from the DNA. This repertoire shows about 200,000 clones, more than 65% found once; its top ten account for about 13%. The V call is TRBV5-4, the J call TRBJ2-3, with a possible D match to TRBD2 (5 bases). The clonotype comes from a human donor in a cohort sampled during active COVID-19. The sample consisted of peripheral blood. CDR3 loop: CASSLRGGTDTQYF. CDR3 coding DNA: TGTGCCAGCAGCCTTCGGGGTGGGACAGATACGCAGTATTTT.